The 30 T cell receptor beta chains given below trace back to one sample, sequenced in a study of early T cells in non-severe SARS-CoV-2 infection. TCRdb reprocessed the 5' RACE reads with MiXCR, giving one entry per CDR3 protein. Of 70,000 to 85,000 distinct CDR3 sequences in the sample, approximately 13% were seen once. The sample consisted of whole blood. The receptor source for this set is an adult who was a healthcare worker with PCR-confirmed SARS-CoV-2 infection or an uninfected control (not recorded which).

The V call is TRBV2, the J call TRBJ1-5; 8 bases align to TRBD1. V shed 6 bases, J shed 1 base, and the junction held 5 bases outside the gene matches. The CDR3 has 15 residues. The germline CDR1 and CDR2 sequences are SNHLY and FYNNEI. The CDR3 sequence is CASRSDRGSNQPQHF. DNA for the CDR3: TGTGCCAGCAGATCCGACAGGGGAAGCAATCAGCCCCAGCATTTT.

Only a few counts were recorded for this clonotype. The chain recombines TRBV18 with TRBJ1-5; D gene uncertain. The CDR3 loop spans 15 amino acids. Looked up from germline, CDR1 is KGHSH and CDR2 is LQKENI. Trimming took 2 bases from V and 5 from J, leaving 13 bases between them. This CDR3 is CASSPREAGDQPQHF. CDR3 DNA: TGTGCCAGCTCACCAAGGGAGGCTGGGGATCAGCCCCAGCATTTT.

This clonotype has a count of ten or more. The chain links TRBV27 to TRBJ1-6; perhaps TRBD1 as D (5 bases). Germline loops: CDR1 MNHEY, CDR2 SMNVEV (reference sequence). V was shortened by 5 bases and J by 11 bases, with 22 bases between the two germline ends. The CDR3 loop spans 16 amino acids. CDR3 sequence: CASSHDPTVGSAPLHF. In nucleotides, the CDR3 is TGTGCCAGCAGTCACGACCCGACAGTGGGGTCGGCACCCCTCCACTTT.

The sample holds many counts of this clonotype. The CDR3 nucleotides read TGTGCCAGCAGTCCCCCCCGGGACCCCCAGGCCCCCTACAATGAGCAGTTCTTC. Its protein product is CASSPPRDPQAPYNEQFF. The V and J genes are TRBV28 and TRBJ2-1; D is tentatively TRBD1 or TRBD2 (5 bases each). V was clipped by 5 bases and J by 2 bases, with 22 bases between them. This CDR3 comprises 18 residues. Looked up from germline, CDR1 is MDHEN and CDR2 is SYDVKM.

The gene calls are TRBV12-3 or TRBV12-4 and TRBJ2-1; D may be TRBD2 (7 bases). Trimming took off 5 bases at V and 3 bases at J, with 17 bases between the two ends. The CDR3 length is 16 residues. In DNA, the CDR3 is TGTGCCAGCAGTCCCCTTTGGGGGGGCGTCTACAATGAGCAGTTCTTC. Translating gives CASSPLWGGVYNEQFF.

This clonotype has a count of ten or more. The chain joins TRBV29-1 to TRBJ1-1; D call uncertain. Germline V gene sequence: CDR1 SQVTM, CDR2 ANQGSEA. V gave up 4 bases and J gave up 1 base, with 13 bases separating them. The CDR3 runs to 14 residues. The CDR3 is CSVVAPASNTEAFF. CDR3 nucleotides: TGCAGCGTTGTGGCCCCAGCGTCGAACACTGAAGCTTTCTTT.

The chain uses TRBV15 and TRBJ2-7; 10 nucleotides align to TRBD2. This CDR3 has 19 residues. The germline CDR1 and CDR2 sequences are LNHNV and YYDKDF (reference sequence). The V segment lost 0 bases and the J segment 0 bases; nucleotides outside the gene matches: 11. CDR3 DNA sequence: TGTGCCACCAGCAGAGAAATTAGCGGGAGGTTCTTCTCCTCCTACGAGCAGTACTTC. Translated: CATSREISGRFFSSYEQYF.

This clonotype has only a few counts. The chain recombines TRBV3-1 with TRBJ2-1; 7 positions match TRBD1. The trim removed 5 bases at V and 3 bases at J, leaving 4 bases unmatched. This CDR3 region has 14 residues. Germline V CDR1 and CDR2: LGHDT, YNNKEL (reference sequence). CDR3 nucleotide sequence: TGTGCCAGCAGCAGGCAGGGGGACTACAATGAGCAGTTCTTC. Its protein product is CASSRQGDYNEQFF.

This clonotype has ten or more counts. The chain combines TRBV5-4 with TRBJ2-3; perhaps TRBD1 as D (6 bases). CDR1 and CDR2 (germline): SGHNT, YYREEE (reference sequence). Trimming stripped 4 bases from V and 4 bases from J, with 7 bases between. The CDR3 is 12 residues long. CDR3 bases: TGTGCCAGCAGCAGACAGGCAGATACGCAGTATTTT. Residues: CASSRQADTQYF.

There are many counts of this clonotype. The chain links TRBV20-1 to TRBJ2-2; a possible D gene is TRBD1 (6 bases). The CDR3 is 15 residues long. From germline, CDR1 is DFQATT and CDR2 SNEGSKA (reference sequence). The V and J ends lost 6 bases and 6 bases respectively, with 20 bases between them. The CDR3 bases are TGCAGTGCGCGCCCGGGGCAGGGGCTTGCCGGGGAGCTGTTTTTT. Translated: CSARPGQGLAGELFF.

V usage is TRBV7-2 and J usage is TRBJ2-5; no clear D gene. The CDR3 extends over 11 amino acids. Germline V CDR1 and CDR2: SGHTA, FQGNSA. The V gene lost 4 bases and the J gene lost 5 bases, with 5 bases spanning the gap. The CDR3 reads CASSSGETQYF. The CDR3 coding sequence is TGTGCCAGCAGCTCTGGGGAGACCCAGTACTTC.

This clonotype was seen a handful of times. V gene TRBV11-2 combines with J gene TRBJ2-7, with 9 bases aligning to TRBD1. V trimming: 3 bases; J trimming: 5 bases; junction bases outside the gene matches: 8. This CDR3 region has 15 residues. CDR1 SGHAT and CDR2 FQNNGV come from the germline V gene. The CDR3 coding sequence is TGTGCCAGCAGCTTCGGACAGGGGTCGGTCAACGAGCAGTACTTC. Translating it yields CASSFGQGSVNEQYF.

This clonotype was recorded at least ten times. V usage is TRBV2 and J usage is TRBJ2-3, with 8 nucleotides matching TRBD2. In germline, CDR1 is SNHLY, CDR2 FYNNEI. With V trimmed by 6 bases and J by 1 base, 9 bases remained unmatched. The length of the CDR3 is 16 residues. CDR3 sequence (DNA): TGTGCCAGCAGCGCGATGGGGCGGGGGGGCACAGATACGCAGTATTTT. This gives the protein CASSAMGRGGTDTQYF.

This clonotype showed up many times. This rearrangement joins TRBV5-1 to TRBJ1-4; TRBD1 matches at 9 bases. Unmatched junction bases numbered 6, after V lost 1 base and J lost 8 bases. CDR1 is SGHRS, CDR2 YFSETQ, per germline. There are 15 residues in the CDR3. The CDR3 sequence: CASSLNRGLQEKLFF. The CDR3 coding sequence is TGCGCCAGCAGCTTGAACAGGGGGCTTCAGGAAAAACTGTTTTTT. The complete variable domain, with remaining parts taken from reference TRBV5-1 and TRBJ1-4, reads KAGVTQTPRYLIKTRGQQVTLSCSPISGHRSVSWYQQTPGQGLQFLFEYFSETQRNKGNFPGRFSGRQFSNSRSEMNVSTLELGDSALYLCASSLNRGLQEKLFFGSGTQLSVL.

The V gene is TRBV29-1, the J gene TRBJ1-1; D call uncertain. This CDR3 region has 11 residues. The V gene's germline CDR1 is SQVTM and CDR2 ANQGSEA. V lost 6 bases to trimming and J lost 4 bases, with 9 bases between them. The CDR3 protein is CSVREGTEAFF. The DNA of the CDR3 is TGCAGCGTCCGGGAGGGCACTGAAGCTTTCTTT.

The V gene is TRBV7-9, the J gene TRBJ2-1; 9 bases line up with TRBD1. The germline V gene has CDR1 SEHNR and CDR2 FQNEAQ (reference sequence). Trimming removed 5 bases from V and 4 bases from J; junction bases left unmatched: 6. This CDR3 region has 15 residues. CDR3 coding DNA: TGTGCCAGCAGCACCGGACAGGGGCTTTACAATGAGCAGTTCTTC. It is translated as CASSTGQGLYNEQFF.

The chain recombines TRBV10-3 with TRBJ2-7; possibly TRBD1 for D (6 bases). The CDR3 is 14 amino acids. Germline V gives CDR1 ENHRY, CDR2 SYGVKD. Trimming took 6 bases from V and 2 from J, leaving 14 bases between them. CDR3 region: CAISQAGDAYEQYF. In nucleotides, the CDR3 is TGTGCCATCAGCCAAGCAGGGGACGCCTACGAGCAGTACTTC.

V usage is TRBV12-3 or TRBV12-4 and J usage is TRBJ1-1; D is perhaps TRBD1 (6 bases). With 5 bases removed from V and 5 bases from J, the gap between germline ends came to 12 bases. CDR3 length: 13 amino acids. CDR3 residues: CASSKQGGTEAFF. The CDR3 DNA reads as TGTGCCAGCAGTAAACAGGGTGGAACTGAAGCTTTCTTT.

The chain combines TRBV5-5 with TRBJ1-2; a possible D gene is TRBD1 (5 bases). With 4 bases removed from V and 3 bases from J, the gap between germline ends came to 13 bases. The CDR3 has 14 amino acids. The germline CDR1 and CDR2 sequences are SGHKS and YYEKEE (reference sequence). The CDR3 region is CASSVTQAHYGYTF. DNA for the CDR3: TGTGCCAGCAGCGTGACACAGGCCCACTATGGCTACACCTTC. The whole variable domain, remainder taken from reference TRBV5-5 and TRBJ1-2, is DAGVTQSPTHLIKTRGQQVTLRCSPISGHKSVSWYQQVLGQGPQFIFQYYEKEERGRGNFPDRFSARQFPNYSSELNVNALLLGDSALYLCASSVTQAHYGYTFGSGTRLTVV.

This clonotype appeared a few times. This rearrangement joins TRBV5-1 to TRBJ2-3; D may be TRBD2 (6 bases). The CDR3 consists of 13 residues. CDR1 is SGHRS, CDR2 YFSETQ, per germline. The V gene lost 3 bases and the J gene lost 6 bases, with 11 bases spanning the gap. The CDR3 bases are TGCGCCAGCAGCTGGAGGGACGGGGATACGCAGTATTTT. It is translated as CASSWRDGDTQYF.

At least ten counts were recorded for this clonotype. One end of the junction does not line up with germline, which may come from a read error. The chain uses TRBV7-2 and TRBJ2-1; 10 bases are shared with TRBD2. CDR1 and CDR2 from the germline V gene are SGHTA and FQGNSA. The CDR3 runs to 17 residues. For the CDR3, the DNA is TGTGCCAGCAGCAACATCCGGGCTAGCGGGAGTTACAATGAGCAGTCCTTC. Its translation: CASSNIRASGSYNEQSF.

The chain carries TRBV27 and TRBJ2-7; 10 bases match TRBD1. V dropped 6 bases and J dropped 5; count of bases not matched to a gene: 7. Germline CDR1 reads MNHEY; CDR2 reads SMNVEV (reference sequence). The CDR3 covers 14 residues. The CDR3 is CASRAGTGVDEQYF. For the CDR3, the DNA is TGTGCCAGCAGAGCCGGGACAGGGGTTGACGAGCAGTACTTC.

The J gene is TRBJ1-5, the V gene TRBV5-1, with 10 nucleotides matching TRBD1. The CDR3 is 14 amino acids. Germline CDR1 reads SGHRS; CDR2 reads YFSETQ. V gave up 4 bases and J gave up 5 bases; unmatched junction bases: 3. CDR3 amino acids: CASSPGQGYQPQHF. CDR3 bases: TGCGCCAGCAGCCCGGGACAGGGGTATCAGCCCCAGCATTTT.

V gene TRBV10-3 combines with J gene TRBJ2-2; D is uncertain. Trimming pared 2 bases from V and 4 bases from J, leaving 8 bases between. Germline loops: CDR1 ENHRY, CDR2 SYGVKD. The CDR3 covers 14 residues. The CDR3 sequence: CAISEGTGTGELFF. The DNA of the CDR3 is TGTGCCATCAGTGAGGGTACGGGCACCGGGGAGCTGTTTTTT.

V and J are TRBV16 and TRBJ1-1; D is ambiguous. V lost 2 bases to trimming and J lost 3 bases, with 7 bases between them. The CDR3 is made up of 13 amino acids. CDR1 KGHSY and CDR2 FQNENV come from the germline V gene. CDR3 in amino acids: CASSQERDTEAFF. In nucleotides, the CDR3 is TGTGCCAGCAGCCAAGAAAGGGACACTGAAGCTTTCTTT.

In its sample, this clonotype was seen many times. The rearrangement links TRBV6-5 to TRBJ1-3, with D possibly being TRBD1 (5 bases). This CDR3 contains 14 residues. Germline V CDR1 and CDR2: MNHEY, SVGAGI. V gave up 8 bases and J gave up 0 bases, with 11 bases separating them. DNA for the CDR3: TGTGCCAGCGGGTCACAGGTCTCTGGAAACACCATATATTTT. This gives the protein CASGSQVSGNTIYF.

There are a few counts of this clonotype. The V call is TRBV6-1, the J call TRBJ2-3, with D perhaps TRBD1 (6 bases). Trimming cost V 4 bases and J 6 bases, with 14 bases left between them. The CDR3 contains 14 residues. The germline V gene has CDR1 MNHNS and CDR2 SASEGT. The CDR3 sequence is CASSVGGGRDTQYF. CDR3 in DNA: TGTGCCAGCAGTGTTGGTGGGGGCCGGGATACGCAGTATTTT.

This clonotype has just a few counts. This chain uses TRBV18 with TRBJ2-5; a weak D match, TRBD2 (5 bases). The V and J ends lost 6 bases and 1 base respectively, with 6 bases between them. CDR3 size: 12 residues. Germline CDR1 KGHSH, CDR2 LQKENI. CDR3 protein: CASSEGQETQYF. In nucleotides, the CDR3 is TGTGCCAGCTCTGAGGGCCAAGAGACCCAGTACTTC.

This clonotype was detected a few times. The chain is built from TRBV5-1 and TRBJ2-3; perhaps TRBD2 as D (5 bases). Germline lookup yields CDR1 SGHRS and CDR2 YFSETQ. Trimming cost V 6 bases and J 3 bases, with 11 bases left between them. The CDR3 is made up of 13 amino acids. The CDR3: CASIHPGTDTQYF. The CDR3 bases are TGCGCCAGCATTCATCCGGGGACAGATACGCAGTATTTT.

This clonotype showed up just once. The chain links TRBV12-3 or TRBV12-4 to TRBJ1-3; D remains unclear. CDR3 length: 13 residues. Trimming left V 6 bases short and J 0 bases short, with 6 bases between. The CDR3 sequence is CASRIVSGNTIYF. CDR3 in DNA: TGTGCCAGCAGAATTGTCTCTGGAAACACCATATATTTT.